This paragraph reports one T cell receptor beta chain. As yet, its antigen is unknown. Regarding donors, all were healthy bone marrow donors. This sample was included in a study of cytomegalovirus exposure and HLA in healthy donors. Study observations and caveats: The study dropped some indistinguishable V segments, TRBV6-2 and TRBV6-3 among them. TCR beta chain V- and J-gene trimming was linked, in a later analysis, to a missense variant in DCLRE1C. Analyses of presence/absence relied on an assumption of roughly uniform sequencing depth across donors.

Researchers ran the PCR with 60 Vbeta and 13 Jbeta primers. Sequencing was performed with immunoSEQ multiplex PCR; in TCRdb, only in-frame clones are kept and a portion is missing. The sample holds over 150,000 clones, approximately 80% seen once. The V segment lost 3 bases and the J segment 1 base; nucleotides outside the gene matches: 3. The CDR3 extends over 17 amino acids. Germline CDR1 reads SGHVS; CDR2 reads FQNEAQ. This sequence originates from a man aged 25-40 years in good health and CMV-seropositive. The chain is built from TRBV7-8 and TRBJ2-6; 10 bases match TRBD1. Sequences were obtained from PBMCs. The CDR3 is CASSFDRGLSGANVLTF. Written as DNA, the CDR3 is TGTGCCAGCAGCTTTGACAGGGGGCTGTCTGGGGCCAACGTCCTGACTTTC.